Listed here are 11 T cell receptor beta chains from one sample, sequenced in a study of Graves' ophthalmopathy and Graves' hyperthyroidism. TCR beta CDR3 amplification used RNA transcripts. HTBI primers were employed in first-round RT-PCR, then a second-round multiplex PCR followed. TCRdb itself ran the multiplex PCR reads through MiXCR, one entry per CDR3 protein. Of about 740,000 distinct CDR3 sequences detected, roughly 40% appear once; the ten largest clones hold 35% to 55%. Sequenced sample: peripheral blood. The receptor set was obtained from an adult man with Graves' ophthalmopathy.

This clonotype was seen many times. The gene calls are TRBV7-2 and TRBJ1-6; D uncertain. V was clipped by 1 base and J by 9 bases, with 10 bases between them. CDR1 and CDR2 from the germline V gene are SGHTA and FQGNSA. This CDR3 is built from 14 residues. DNA for the CDR3: TGTGCCAGCAGCTTAGGGGCGGGTGGTTCACCCCTCCACTTT. Encoded protein: CASSLGAGGSPLHF.

The J gene is TRBJ1-1, the V gene TRBV7-9; no clear D. Germline CDR1 SEHNR, CDR2 FQNEAQ (reference sequence). V gave up 3 bases and J gave up 8 bases, with 10 bases separating them. The CDR3 extends over 12 amino acids. The CDR3 is CASSLADKEAFF. In nucleotides, the CDR3 is TGTGCCAGCAGCTTGGCTGACAAAGAAGCTTTCTTT.

The rearrangement joins TRBV7-3 to TRBJ1-2; possibly TRBD1 for D (6 bases). Germline values: CDR1 SGHTA, CDR2 FQGTGA. The CDR3 extends over 17 amino acids. Trimming removed 5 bases at V and 0 bases at J, with 19 bases between. The CDR3 region is CASSPGGRGRANYGYTF. The CDR3 region has the DNA TGTGCCAGCAGCCCCGGGGGGCGGGGGAGAGCTAACTATGGCTACACCTTC. Based on the CDR3 plus reference TRBV7-3 and TRBJ1-2, the full variable domain is GAGVSQTPSNKVTEKGKYVELRCDPISGHTALYWYRQSLGQGPEFLIYFQGTGAADDSGLPNDRFFAVRPEGSVSTLKIQRTERGDSAVYLCASSPGGRGRANYGYTFGSGTRLTVV.

This clonotype was found a few times. This chain joins TRBV4-3 and TRBJ2-7; D perhaps matches TRBD2 (6 bases). The ends were cut back, 0 bases at V and 5 bases at J, with 14 bases in the middle. In germline, CDR1 is LGHNA, CDR2 YSLEER. The length of the CDR3 is 15 residues. The CDR3 bases are TGCGCCAGCAGCCAAGAAGGATGGACTAAACACGAGCAGTACTTC. Protein product: CASSQEGWTKHEQYF.

This sequence joins TRBV15 and TRBJ1-5; no clear D. The germline V gene encodes CDR1 LNHNV and CDR2 YYDKDF (reference sequence). V was trimmed by 1 base and J by 2 bases, leaving 6 bases between them. The CDR3 length is 14 residues. CDR3: CATSRGKGNQPQHF. CDR3 DNA: TGTGCCACCAGCAGAGGCAAGGGCAATCAGCCCCAGCATTTT.

As to this clonotype: Just one base apart from a much larger clone, this may be a read error. The rearrangement uses TRBV7-8 and TRBJ2-7; maybe TRBD1 (6 bases). Germline loops: CDR1 SGHVS, CDR2 FQNEAQ. V shed 7 bases and J shed 6 bases, with 16 bases lying between them. The CDR3 is made up of 13 amino acids. CDR3 sequence reads: CASTPTGFGEQYF. The CDR3 coding sequence is TGTGCCAGCACTCCTACAGGGTTTGGCGAGCAGTACTTC.

This chain links TRBV29-1 with TRBJ2-6; D remains ambiguous. V shed 7 bases and J shed 1 base, with 5 bases lying between them. This CDR3 has 12 residues. From germline, CDR1 is SQVTM and CDR2 ANQGSEA. In DNA form, the CDR3 reads TGCAGCGGATCGTCTGGGGCCAACGTCCTGACTTTC. Amino acid sequence: CSGSSGANVLTF.

The rearrangement links TRBV7-3 to TRBJ2-7; 10 bases align to TRBD1. The V segment lost 5 bases and the J segment 6 bases; nucleotides outside the gene matches: 10. CDR1 and CDR2 (germline): SGHTA, FQGTGA. The CDR3 covers 15 residues. The CDR3 is CASSPWDRGPSEQYF. CDR3 nucleotides: TGTGCCAGCAGCCCGTGGGACAGGGGACCCTCCGAGCAGTACTTC.

This clonotype occurred a few times. V and J are TRBV12-3 or TRBV12-4 and TRBJ2-7; 8 bases align to TRBD2. The CDR3 covers 15 residues. After removal of 8 bases from V and 4 bases from J, the junction contained 13 bases not matched to a gene. CDR3 sequence reads: CASRNPGGGRYEQYF. The DNA for the CDR3 is TGTGCCAGCCGAAACCCCGGGGGGGGAAGGTACGAGCAGTACTTC.

As regards this clonotype: Just one base apart from a much larger clone, this may be a read error. J is TRBJ1-1 and V is TRBV7-9; D unresolved. The CDR3 has 12 amino acids. Trimming took 8 bases from V and 0 from J, leaving 7 bases between them. The germline V gene has CDR1 SEHNR and CDR2 FQNEAQ (reference sequence). The CDR3 DNA is TGTGCCAGCGGATGGATGAACACTGAAGCTTTCTTT. This translates into CASGWMNTEAFF.

V gene TRBV5-1 combines with J gene TRBJ1-1; 7 nucleotides line up with TRBD1. J was trimmed by 6 bases and V by 4 bases; bases with no gene match: 9. Germline CDR1 is SGHRS and CDR2 is YFSETQ. The CDR3 totals 14 residues. This chain's CDR3 is CASSQDRDDAEAFF. CDR3 sequence (DNA): TGCGCCAGCAGCCAAGACAGGGATGACGCTGAAGCTTTCTTT.